Sequencing of this T cell receptor (beta chain) was carried out in a study of cytomegalovirus exposure and HLA in healthy donors. On the study more broadly: Of several hundred genotyped donors, 65% to 85% clustered with self-reported Caucasian donors.

Findings of the study overall: The classifier, whose performance was assessed in both the original and validation cohorts, reportedly diagnosed cytomegalovirus status with high specificity and sensitivity. In vitro testing confirmed a few CMV-associated chains as specific for CMV antigens.

This CDR3 is 11 amino acids long. The V end was cut by 7 bases, the J end by 9 bases, with 12 bases between. Germline values: CDR1 MDHEN, CDR2 SYDVKM. 60 Vbeta and 13 Jbeta primers were used in PCR. TCRdb keeps only in-frame clones here, not all; method: immunoSEQ multiplex PCR. The top ten clones hold around 1.5% of a sample with about 180,000 clones, roughly four fifths of them seen once. Worth noting for this clone: Its antigen is undetermined.

Sequencing was performed on PBMCs. V and J are TRBV28 and TRBJ1-1; D not certain. This clonotype originated in a man aged 18-30 years in good health and CMV-seronegative. The CDR3 nucleotides read TGTGCCAGCACCCTACTAGGGCAAGCTTTCTTT. Protein product: CASTLLGQAFF.